These 7 T cell receptor beta chains share one sample of origin, sequenced in a study of cytomegalovirus exposure and HLA in healthy donors. Amplification used 60 Vbeta primers and 13 Jbeta primers. The method was immunoSEQ multiplex PCR; TCRdb's version includes in-frame clones alone and lacks a portion of them. Counted here are about 200,000 clones, around 75% occurring once; the ten biggest clones make up approximately 0.4%. Sequencing was performed on PBMCs. These receptors were obtained from a male donor in good health and CMV-seropositive.

The chain carries TRBV6-1 and TRBJ1-1, with 7 bases that match TRBD1. The CDR3 spans 14 residues. Unmatched junction bases numbered 3, after V lost 5 bases and J lost 0 bases. Germline assignment: CDR1 MNHNS and CDR2 SASEGT. The chain's CDR3 is CASSYTGVNTEAFF. The CDR3 coding sequence is TGTGCCAGCAGTTATACAGGGGTGAACACTGAAGCTTTCTTT.

The chain carries TRBV6-4 and TRBJ1-1; 8 positions agree with TRBD1. Germline CDR1 reads MRHNA; CDR2 reads SNTAGT. The CDR3 runs 14 residues. J was trimmed by 9 bases and V by 5 bases; bases with no gene match: 11. The DNA of the CDR3 is TGTGCCAGCAGTCCAGGAGGACAGGGTTCGAAAGCTTTCTTT. Encoded protein: CASSPGGQGSKAFF.

In its sample, this clone was seen a few times. The rearrangement links TRBV5-6 to TRBJ1-5; D remains unclear. This CDR3 spans 14 amino acids. Germline CDR1 and CDR2: SGHDT and YYEEEE. The V end lost 2 bases, the J end lost 2 bases, and 8 bases lay between the germline ends. As DNA, the CDR3 is TGTGCCAGCAGCTTTATGAGGGGCAATCAGCCCCAGCATTTT. The encoded protein is CASSFMRGNQPQHF.

V usage is TRBV29-1 and J usage is TRBJ1-1; the match to TRBD1 covers 7 bases. J lost 8 bases, V lost 6 bases, and 12 bases had no gene match. The CDR3 spans 13 residues. Germline V gene lookup returns CDR1 SQVTM and CDR2 ANQGSEA. DNA of the CDR3: TGCAGCGTCGACGGAGGGGGCACCGACGAAGCTTTCTTT. Amino acid sequence: CSVDGGGTDEAFF. The entire variable domain, with the rest obtained from reference TRBV29-1 and TRBJ1-1, is as follows: SAVISQKPSRDICQRGTSLTIQCQVDSQVTMMFWYRQQPGQSLTLIATANQGSEATYESGFVIDKFPISRPNLTFSTLTVSNMSPEDSSIYLCSVDGGGTDEAFFGQGTRLTVV.

This chain connects TRBV7-2 to TRBJ2-4; D might be TRBD1 (6 bases). The CDR3 extends over 14 amino acids. Trimming left V 5 bases short and J 6 bases short, with 14 bases between. Germline CDR1 SGHTA, CDR2 FQGNSA. This CDR3 reads CASSTYRDGNIQYF. DNA for the CDR3: TGTGCCAGCAGCACGTACAGGGATGGAAACATTCAGTACTTC.

This clone was observed a handful of times. The chain combines TRBV6-5 with TRBJ2-2; tentative D call: TRBD1 (6 bases). This CDR3 contains 12 residues. From germline, CDR1 is MNHEY and CDR2 SVGAGI. Trimming removed 2 bases at V and 9 bases at J, with 7 bases between. CDR3 protein: CASSYRDRELFF. CDR3 DNA sequence: TGTGCCAGCAGTTACAGGGACAGGGAGCTGTTTTTT.

J is TRBJ2-5 and V is TRBV27; 7 positions match TRBD1. The V gene end was trimmed by 4 bases and the J gene end by 1 base; junction bases not matched to a gene: 3. Germline-derived CDR1 and CDR2 are MNHEY and SMNVEV (reference sequence). This CDR3 is built from 14 residues. In DNA, the CDR3 is TGTGCCAGCAGTTCATACAGGGGCCAAGAGACCCAGTACTTC. It specifies CASSSYRGQETQYF.